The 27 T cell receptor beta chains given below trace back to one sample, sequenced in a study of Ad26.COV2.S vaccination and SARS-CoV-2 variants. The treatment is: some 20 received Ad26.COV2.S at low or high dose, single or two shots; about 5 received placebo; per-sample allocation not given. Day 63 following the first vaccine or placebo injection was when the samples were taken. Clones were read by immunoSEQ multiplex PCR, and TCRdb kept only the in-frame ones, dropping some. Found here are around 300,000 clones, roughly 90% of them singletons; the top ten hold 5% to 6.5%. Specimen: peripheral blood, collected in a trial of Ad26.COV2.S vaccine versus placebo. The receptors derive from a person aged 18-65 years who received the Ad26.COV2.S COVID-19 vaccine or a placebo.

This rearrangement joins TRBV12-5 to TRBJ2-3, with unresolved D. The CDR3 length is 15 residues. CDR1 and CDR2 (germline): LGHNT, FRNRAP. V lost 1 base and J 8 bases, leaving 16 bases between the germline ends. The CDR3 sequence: CASGLGPRPDSTQYF. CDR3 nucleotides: TGTGCTAGTGGTTTGGGCCCCCGTCCCGACTCTACGCAGTATTTT.

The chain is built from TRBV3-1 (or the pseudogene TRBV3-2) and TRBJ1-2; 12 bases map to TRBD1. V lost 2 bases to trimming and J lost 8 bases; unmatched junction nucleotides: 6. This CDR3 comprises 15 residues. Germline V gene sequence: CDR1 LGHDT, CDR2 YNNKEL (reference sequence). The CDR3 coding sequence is TGTGCCAGCAGCCAACTGGGACAGGGGGCAAAGGGCTACACCTTC. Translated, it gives CASSQLGQGAKGYTF.

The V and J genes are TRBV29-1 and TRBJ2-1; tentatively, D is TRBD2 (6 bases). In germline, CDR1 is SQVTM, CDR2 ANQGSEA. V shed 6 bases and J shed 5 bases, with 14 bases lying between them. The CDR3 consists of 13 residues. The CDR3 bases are TGCAGCGTGAGCGGGTGGGCCGACAATGAGCAGTTCTTC. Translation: CSVSGWADNEQFF.

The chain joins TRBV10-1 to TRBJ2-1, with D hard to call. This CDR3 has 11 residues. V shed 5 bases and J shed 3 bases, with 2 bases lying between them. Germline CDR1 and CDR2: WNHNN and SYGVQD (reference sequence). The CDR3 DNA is TGCGCCAGCAGTAGCTACAATGAGCAGTTCTTC. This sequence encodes CASSSYNEQFF.

CDR3 residues: CASSLRGGGRDEQFF. Written as DNA, the CDR3 is TGTGCCAGCAGCCTGAGGGGCGGGGGGAGAGATGAGCAGTTCTTC. The chain joins TRBV7-7 to TRBJ2-1, with TRBD2 matching over 8 bases. Germline values: CDR1 SSHAT, CDR2 FNYEAQ (reference sequence). With 5 bases clipped from V and 8 bases from J, the junction kept 11 bases outside the gene matches. The CDR3 totals 15 residues.

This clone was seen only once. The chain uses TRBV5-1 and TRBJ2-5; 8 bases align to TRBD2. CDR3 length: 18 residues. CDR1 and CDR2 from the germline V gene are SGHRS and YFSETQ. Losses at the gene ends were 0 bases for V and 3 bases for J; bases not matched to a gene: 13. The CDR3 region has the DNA TGCGCCAGCAGCTTGGCGCTCTACTTTAGCGGGGTCGAAGAGACCCAGTACTTC. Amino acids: CASSLALYFSGVEETQYF. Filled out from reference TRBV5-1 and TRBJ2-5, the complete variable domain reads KAGVTQTPRYLIKTRGQQVTLSCSPISGHRSVSWYQQTPGQGLQFLFEYFSETQRNKGNFPGRFSGRQFSNSRSEMNVSTLELGDSALYLCASSLALYFSGVEETQYFGPGTRLLVL.

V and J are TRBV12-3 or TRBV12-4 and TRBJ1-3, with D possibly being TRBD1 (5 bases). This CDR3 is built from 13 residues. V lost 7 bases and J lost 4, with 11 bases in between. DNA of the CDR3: TGTGCCAGCAACCAGGGTCGGGGAAACACCATATATTTT. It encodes CASNQGRGNTIYF.

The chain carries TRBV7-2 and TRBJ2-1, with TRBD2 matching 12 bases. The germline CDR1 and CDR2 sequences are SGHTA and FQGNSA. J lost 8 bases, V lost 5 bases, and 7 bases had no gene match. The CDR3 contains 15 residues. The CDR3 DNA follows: TGTGCCAGCAGCCATCTAGCGGGAGGGCCGGATGAGCAGTTCTTC. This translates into CASSHLAGGPDEQFF.

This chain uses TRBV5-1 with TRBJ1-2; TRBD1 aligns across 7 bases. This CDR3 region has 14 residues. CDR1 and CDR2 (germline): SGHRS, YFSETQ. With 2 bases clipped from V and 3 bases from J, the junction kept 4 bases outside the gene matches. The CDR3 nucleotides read TGCGCCAGCAGCTTCACAGGGGCTCACTATGGCTACACCTTC. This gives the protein CASSFTGAHYGYTF.

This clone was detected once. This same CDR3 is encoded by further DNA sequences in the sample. In nucleotides, the CDR3 is TGCGCCAGCAGCCAAGATGGGGGTAGAAACACTGAAGCTTTCTTT. Its protein product is CASSQDGGRNTEAFF. The chain links TRBV4-3 to TRBJ1-1, with TRBD1 as a possible D gene (5 bases). The germline CDR1 and CDR2 sequences are LGHNA and YSLEER. V dropped 0 bases and J dropped 2 bases, with 10 bases sitting between them. The CDR3 is 15 residues long.

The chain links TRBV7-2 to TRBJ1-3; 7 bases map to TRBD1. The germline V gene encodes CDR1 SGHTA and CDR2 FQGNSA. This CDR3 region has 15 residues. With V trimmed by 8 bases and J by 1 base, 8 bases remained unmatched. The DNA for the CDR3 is TGTGCCAGCGGGACAGTCGTAACTTCTGGAAACACCATATATTTT. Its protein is CASGTVVTSGNTIYF.

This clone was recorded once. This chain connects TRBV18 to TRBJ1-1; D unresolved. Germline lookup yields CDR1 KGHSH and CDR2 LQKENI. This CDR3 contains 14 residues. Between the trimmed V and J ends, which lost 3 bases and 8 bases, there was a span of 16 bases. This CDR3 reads CASSPYEDGEEAFF. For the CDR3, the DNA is TGTGCCAGCTCACCTTACGAGGACGGGGAAGAAGCTTTCTTT.

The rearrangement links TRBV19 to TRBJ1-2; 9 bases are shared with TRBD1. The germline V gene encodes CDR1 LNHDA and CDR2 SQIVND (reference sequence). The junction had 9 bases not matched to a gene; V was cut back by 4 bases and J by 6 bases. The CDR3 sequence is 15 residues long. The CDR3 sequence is CASSNQGQGGNGYTF. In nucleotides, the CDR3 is TGTGCCAGTAGTAATCAGGGACAGGGAGGAAATGGCTACACCTTC.

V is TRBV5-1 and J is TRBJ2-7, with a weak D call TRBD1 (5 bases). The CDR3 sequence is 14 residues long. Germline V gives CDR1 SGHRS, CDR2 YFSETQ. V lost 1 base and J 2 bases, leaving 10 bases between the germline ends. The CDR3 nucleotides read TGCGCCAGCAGCTTGTGGCAGGGAACCTACGAGCAGTACTTC. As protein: CASSLWQGTYEQYF. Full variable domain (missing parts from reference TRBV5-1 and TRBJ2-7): KAGVTQTPRYLIKTRGQQVTLSCSPISGHRSVSWYQQTPGQGLQFLFEYFSETQRNKGNFPGRFSGRQFSNSRSEMNVSTLELGDSALYLCASSLWQGTYEQYFGPGTRLTVT.

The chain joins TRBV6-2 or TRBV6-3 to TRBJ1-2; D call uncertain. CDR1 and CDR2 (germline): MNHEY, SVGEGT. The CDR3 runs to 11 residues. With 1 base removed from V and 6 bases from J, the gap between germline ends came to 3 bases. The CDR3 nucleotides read TGTGCCAGCAGTTACTTGGATGGCTACACCTTC. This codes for CASSYLDGYTF.

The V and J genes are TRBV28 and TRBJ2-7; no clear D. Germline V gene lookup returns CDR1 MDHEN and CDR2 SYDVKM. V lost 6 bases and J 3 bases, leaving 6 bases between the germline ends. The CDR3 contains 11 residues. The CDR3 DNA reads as TGTGCCAGCAGCGCCTTCTACGAGCAGTACTTC. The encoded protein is CASSAFYEQYF.

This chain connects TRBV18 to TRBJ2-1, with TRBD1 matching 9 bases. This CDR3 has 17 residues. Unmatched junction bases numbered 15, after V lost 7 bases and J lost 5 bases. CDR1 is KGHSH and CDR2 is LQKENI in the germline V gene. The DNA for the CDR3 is TGTGCCAGCTTCCCCTCTGTCGGACAGGGGATTAACAATGAGCAGTTCTTC. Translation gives CASFPSVGQGINNEQFF. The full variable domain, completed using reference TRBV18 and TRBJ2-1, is NAGVMQNPRHLVRRRGQEARLRCSPMKGHSHVYWYRQLPEEGLKFMVYLQKENIIDESGMPKERFSAEFPKEGPSILRIQQVVRGDSAAYFCASFPSVGQGINNEQFFGPGTRLTVL.

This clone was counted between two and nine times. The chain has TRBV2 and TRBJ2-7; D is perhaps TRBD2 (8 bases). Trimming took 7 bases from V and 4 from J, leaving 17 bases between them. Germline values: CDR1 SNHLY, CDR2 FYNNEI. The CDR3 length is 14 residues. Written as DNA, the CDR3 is TGTGCCAGCAACCGACAGGGCGGGGGGTACGAGCAGTACTTC. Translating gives CASNRQGGGYEQYF.

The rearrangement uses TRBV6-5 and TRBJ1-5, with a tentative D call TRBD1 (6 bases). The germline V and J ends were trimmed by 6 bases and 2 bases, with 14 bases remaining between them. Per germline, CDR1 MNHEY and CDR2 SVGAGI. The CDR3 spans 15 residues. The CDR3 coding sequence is TGTGCCAGCAGGGTCGGGGGGCAAGGCAATCAGCCCCAGCATTTT. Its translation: CASRVGGQGNQPQHF.

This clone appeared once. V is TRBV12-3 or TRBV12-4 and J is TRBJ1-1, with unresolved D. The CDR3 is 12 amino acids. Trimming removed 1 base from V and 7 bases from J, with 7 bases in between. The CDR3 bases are TGTGCCAGCAGTTTAGTTGGTTTTGAAGCTTTCTTT. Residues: CASSLVGFEAFF.

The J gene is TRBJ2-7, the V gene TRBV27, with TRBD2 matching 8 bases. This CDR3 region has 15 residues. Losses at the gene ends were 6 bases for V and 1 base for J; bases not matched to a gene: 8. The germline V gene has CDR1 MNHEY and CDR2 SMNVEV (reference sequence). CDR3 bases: TGTGCCAGCAGGGCGGTAGCGGGAAAATCCTACGAGCAGTACTTC. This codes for CASRAVAGKSYEQYF.

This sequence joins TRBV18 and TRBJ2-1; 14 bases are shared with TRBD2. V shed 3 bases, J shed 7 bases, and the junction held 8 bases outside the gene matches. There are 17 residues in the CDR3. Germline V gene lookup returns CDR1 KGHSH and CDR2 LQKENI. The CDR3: CASSPRTGTSGGNEQFF. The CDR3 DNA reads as TGTGCCAGCTCACCCCGAACCGGGACTAGCGGGGGAAATGAGCAGTTCTTC. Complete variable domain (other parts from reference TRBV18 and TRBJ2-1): NAGVMQNPRHLVRRRGQEARLRCSPMKGHSHVYWYRQLPEEGLKFMVYLQKENIIDESGMPKERFSAEFPKEGPSILRIQQVVRGDSAAYFCASSPRTGTSGGNEQFFGPGTRLTVL.

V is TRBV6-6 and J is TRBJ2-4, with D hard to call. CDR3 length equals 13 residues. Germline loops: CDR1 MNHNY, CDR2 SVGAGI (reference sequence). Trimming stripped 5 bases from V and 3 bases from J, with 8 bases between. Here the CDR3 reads CASSPDGKNIQYF. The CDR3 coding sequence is TGTGCCAGCAGTCCGGACGGCAAAAACATTCAGTACTTC.

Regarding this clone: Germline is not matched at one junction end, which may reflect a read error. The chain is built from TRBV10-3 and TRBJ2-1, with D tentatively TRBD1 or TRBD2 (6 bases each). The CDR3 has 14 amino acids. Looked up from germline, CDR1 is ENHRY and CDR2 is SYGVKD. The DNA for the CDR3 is TGTGCCATCACTGAGGAGGGGGGACTCGATGAGCAGTTCTTC. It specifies CAITEEGGLDEQFF.

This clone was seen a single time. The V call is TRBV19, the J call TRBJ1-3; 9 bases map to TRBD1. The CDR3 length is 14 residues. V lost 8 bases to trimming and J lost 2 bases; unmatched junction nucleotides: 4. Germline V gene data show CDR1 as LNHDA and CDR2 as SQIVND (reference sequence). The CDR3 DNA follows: TGTGCCAGTTTGACAGGGGGACCTGGAAACACCATATATTTT. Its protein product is CASLTGGPGNTIYF.

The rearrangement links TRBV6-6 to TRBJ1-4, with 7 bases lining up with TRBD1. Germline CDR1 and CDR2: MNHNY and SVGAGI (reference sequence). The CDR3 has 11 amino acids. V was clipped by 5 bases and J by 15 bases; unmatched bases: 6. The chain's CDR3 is CASSIRDRMFF. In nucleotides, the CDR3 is TGTGCCAGCAGTATCCGGGACAGAATGTTTTTT.

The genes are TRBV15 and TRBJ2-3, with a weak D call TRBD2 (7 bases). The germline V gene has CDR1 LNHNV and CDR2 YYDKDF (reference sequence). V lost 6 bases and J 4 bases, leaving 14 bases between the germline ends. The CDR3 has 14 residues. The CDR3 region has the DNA TGTGCCACCAGTGGTAGGGGGGGAGCAGATACGCAGTATTTT. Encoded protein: CATSGRGGADTQYF.